The next 20 T cell receptor beta chains were all read from a single sample in a study of blood T cell repertoires in COVID-19. Sequencing used immunoSEQ multiplex PCR; TCRdb keeps in-frame clones, though not all of them. The sample records some 30,000 clones, roughly nine tenths being singletons. The sequencing input was peripheral blood. The receptors come from a human donor with active COVID-19. The donor label of this sample is uncertain.

In DNA, the CDR3 is TGTGCCAGCAGCTCACAGGGTTTTCAGCCCCAGCATTTT. Its protein is CASSSQGFQPQHF. The chain links TRBV5-6 to TRBJ1-5; possible D gene TRBD1, 6 bases. The length of the CDR3 is 13 residues. CDR1 is SGHDT and CDR2 is YYEEEE in the germline V gene. V was shortened by 3 bases and J by 6 bases, with 10 bases between the two germline ends.

The chain employs TRBV28 and TRBJ2-3; TRBD1 matches at 11 bases. The CDR3 runs 15 residues. V dropped 5 bases and J dropped 2; count of bases not matched to a gene: 3. The germline CDR1 and CDR2 sequences are MDHEN and SYDVKM. The CDR3 here is CASSRDRGFTDTQYF. The CDR3, as DNA: TGTGCCAGCAGTCGGGACAGGGGGTTCACAGATACGCAGTATTTT.

The V gene is TRBV5-4, the J gene TRBJ2-5, with TRBD1 matching over 7 bases. With V trimmed by 3 bases and J by 5 bases, 10 bases remained unmatched. This CDR3 is 15 amino acids long. CDR1 SGHNT and CDR2 YYREEE come from the germline V gene (reference sequence). The CDR3 DNA reads TGTGCCAGCAGCTACAGGGGACCGGGTTGGGAGACCCAGTACTTC. Amino acid sequence: CASSYRGPGWETQYF.

The chain uses TRBV6-5 and TRBJ2-3, with 11 nucleotides matching TRBD2. The CDR3 totals 14 residues. V shed 1 base, J shed 6 bases, and the junction held 0 bases outside the gene matches. Germline V gene sequence: CDR1 MNHEY, CDR2 SVGAGI. The CDR3 here is CASSYWTSGDTQYF. The CDR3 region has the DNA TGTGCCAGCAGTTACTGGACTAGCGGGGATACGCAGTATTTT.

The genes are TRBV10-1 and TRBJ2-5; tentative D call: TRBD2 (6 bases). The CDR3 loop spans 12 amino acids. V was pared by 8 bases and J by 1 base, with 8 bases between. In germline, CDR1 is WNHNN, CDR2 SYGVQD (reference sequence). CDR3: CASGDFQETQYF. CDR3 sequence (DNA): TGCGCCAGCGGGGACTTCCAAGAGACCCAGTACTTC.

The chain joins TRBV15 to TRBJ1-3; 7 bases map to TRBD1. The CDR3 is made up of 15 amino acids. Trimming at V came to 0 bases and at J to 4 bases, leaving 3 bases not matched to a gene. Germline-derived CDR1 and CDR2 are LNHNV and YYDKDF (reference sequence). CDR3 sequence (DNA): TGTGCCACCAGCAGAGATTGGGGACAGGGAAACACCATATATTTT. Encoded protein: CATSRDWGQGNTIYF.

V usage is TRBV24-1 and J usage is TRBJ2-1, with TRBD2 matching 11 bases. The germline V gene encodes CDR1 KGHDR and CDR2 SFDVKD. Losses at the gene ends were 0 bases for V and 6 bases for J; bases not matched to a gene: 3. This CDR3 region has 16 residues. The CDR3 protein is CATSDLISGRANEQFF. The CDR3 DNA follows: TGTGCCACCAGTGATTTGATTAGCGGGAGGGCCAATGAGCAGTTCTTC.

The chain employs TRBV2 and TRBJ2-7; 10 nucleotides match TRBD1. Germline CDR1 and CDR2: SNHLY and FYNNEI. Trimming took 6 bases from V and 1 from J; bases not matched to a gene: 3. The CDR3 covers 14 residues. CDR3 loop: CASREDRGSYEQYF. CDR3 nucleotide sequence: TGTGCCAGCAGGGAGGACAGGGGGTCCTACGAGCAGTACTTC.

The table lists this clone with a count of one. This sequence joins TRBV9 and TRBJ1-2, with 7 bases lining up with TRBD1. This CDR3 has 13 amino acids. Germline V gives CDR1 SGDLS, CDR2 YYNGEE. Trimming at V came to 3 bases and at J to 7 bases, leaving 6 bases not matched to a gene. Here the CDR3 DNA reads TGTGCCAGCAGCGCCAGGGGGTGGGGTGGCTACACCTTC. It is translated as CASSARGWGGYTF.

The chain couples TRBV30 to TRBJ1-1, with D perhaps matching TRBD1 (6 bases). Trimming removed 5 bases at V and 1 base at J, with 8 bases between. The CDR3 loop spans 12 amino acids. Per germline, CDR1 GTSNPN and CDR2 SVGIG (reference sequence). Written as DNA, the CDR3 is TGTGCCTGGCAAGGGGGGAACACTGAAGCTTTCTTT. Its protein is CAWQGGNTEAFF.

This clone has just a few counts. The rearrangement joins TRBV10-3 to TRBJ2-1; the match to TRBD2 covers 8 bases. CDR3 size: 12 residues. CDR1 and CDR2 (germline): ENHRY, SYGVKD. J gave up 5 bases and V 6 bases, and 0 bases lay outside the gene matches. The CDR3 reads CAIRGLDNEQFF. In DNA, the CDR3 is TGTGCCATCAGGGGACTAGACAATGAGCAGTTCTTC.

This clone was counted a single time. CDR3 in amino acids: CSVPSEGVIYNEQFF. The CDR3 nucleotides are TGCAGCGTTCCATCGGAGGGCGTGATCTACAATGAGCAGTTCTTC. The chain links TRBV29-1 to TRBJ2-1; maybe TRBD2 (6 bases). Germline CDR1 reads SQVTM; CDR2 reads ANQGSEA. V gave up 5 bases and J gave up 3 bases, with 17 bases separating them. CDR3 length: 15 amino acids.

This clone appeared a single time. The chain carries TRBV5-6 and TRBJ2-5; 7 bases are a match to TRBD1. Trimming removed 2 bases from V and 5 bases from J; junction bases left unmatched: 6. Per germline, CDR1 SGHDT and CDR2 YYEEEE. The CDR3 has 14 amino acids. CDR3 region: CASSFTGERETQYF. DNA of the CDR3: TGTGCCAGCAGCTTTACAGGGGAGCGTGAGACCCAGTACTTC.

This clone occurred once. The chain links TRBV5-5 to TRBJ2-5; D remains ambiguous. The CDR3 is 17 residues long. Germline V CDR1 and CDR2: SGHKS, YYEKEE (reference sequence). Between the trimmed V and J ends, which lost 0 bases and 1 base, there was a span of 16 bases. The CDR3 loop reads CASSLVVTTRAQETQYF. The DNA for the CDR3 is TGTGCCAGCAGCTTGGTTGTGACAACACGAGCCCAAGAGACCCAGTACTTC.

The chain carries TRBV29-1 and TRBJ2-3; D not certain. The CDR3 runs to 12 residues. Germline V gives CDR1 SQVTM, CDR2 ANQGSEA. The V end lost 4 bases, the J end lost 0 bases, and 5 bases lay between the germline ends. CDR3 in amino acids: CSVVSSTDTQYF. The CDR3 DNA reads as TGCAGCGTTGTTTCTAGCACAGATACGCAGTATTTT.

The chain uses TRBV3-1 (or the pseudogene TRBV3-2) and TRBJ2-7; D uncertain. Trimming cost V 4 bases and J 6 bases, with 7 bases left between them. Per germline, CDR1 LGHDT and CDR2 YNNKEL (reference sequence). The CDR3 length is 11 residues. CDR3 sequence reads: CASSPFPEQYF. The CDR3 DNA reads TGTGCCAGCAGCCCCTTTCCCGAGCAGTACTTC.

The chain recombines TRBV11-2 with TRBJ1-2; D ambiguous. The germline CDR1 and CDR2 sequences are SGHAT and FQNNGV. V gave up 0 bases and J gave up 0 bases, with 2 bases separating them. There are 13 residues in the CDR3. CDR3 in amino acids: CASSLDANYGYTF. Here the CDR3 DNA reads TGTGCCAGCAGCTTAGACGCTAACTATGGCTACACCTTC.

The V gene is TRBV3-1 (or the pseudogene TRBV3-2), the J gene TRBJ2-1; TRBD2 matches 14 bases. With V trimmed by 4 bases and J by 0 bases, 11 bases remained unmatched. The germline CDR1 and CDR2 sequences are LGHDT and YNNKEL (reference sequence). CDR3 length: 20 amino acids. The CDR3 spells CASSLTSGTSGGNSYNEQFF. Written as DNA, the CDR3 is TGTGCCAGCAGCCTAACATCCGGGACTAGCGGGGGTAACTCCTACAATGAGCAGTTCTTC.

This chain joins TRBV6-5 and TRBJ2-1; 9 bases align to TRBD1. V was clipped by 0 bases and J by 5 bases; unmatched bases: 2. The CDR3 runs 15 residues. CDR1 is MNHEY, CDR2 SVGAGI, per germline. The CDR3 DNA reads as TGTGCCAGCAGTTACTCGAGGGACAGGGACAATGAGCAGTTCTTC. Protein product: CASSYSRDRDNEQFF.

V is TRBV5-4 and J is TRBJ2-1; the D gene is possibly TRBD2 (6 bases). Trimming removed 3 bases at V and 7 bases at J, with 11 bases between. The CDR3 is 13 residues long. CDR1 is SGHNT, CDR2 YYREEE, per germline (reference sequence). The CDR3 region is CASSSPSANEQFF. The CDR3 DNA sequence: TGTGCCAGCAGCTCCCCTAGCGCTAATGAGCAGTTCTTC.